The rows below give T cell receptor beta chains drawn from one sample of a study of T cell repertoires in cytomegalovirus infection. The antigens these receptors bind are not known. TCRdb re-called the reads with MiXCR, one entry per CDR3 protein. The data hold about 480,000 distinct CDR3 sequences, with roughly a third observed a single time. The material was cultured PBMCs, obtained from culture after CMV antigen stimulation. These receptors were obtained from a human donor in good health (CMV status not recorded). Some clones in this sample may be carry-over from other donors' samples. The CDR3 runs from the conserved cysteine through the conserved F or W. The order of the fields is D gene, V gene, clone size, J gene, CDR3 DNA, CDR3 protein. The D gene is left open where the match is weak. Where a row states a size, it is once, few, many or the class of an expanded clone; other rows omit it.

d_call: -; v_call: TRBV27; clone_size: few; j_call: TRBJ1-1; cdr3_nt: TGTGCCAGCAGTTTTGCGGGGACTTCGCGAGCTTTCTTT; cdr3_aa: CASSFAGTSRAFF
d_call: -; v_call: TRBV19; clone_size: few; j_call: TRBJ2-2; cdr3_nt: TGTGCCAGTAGTCGATACACCGGGGAGCTGTTTTTT; cdr3_aa: CASSRYTGELFF
d_call: TRBD1; v_call: TRBV7-8; clone_size: many; j_call: TRBJ2-1; cdr3_nt: TGTGCCAGCAGCTTAGGACAGGGGGCCCGCTCCTACAATGAGCAGTTCTTC; cdr3_aa: CASSLGQGARSYNEQFF
d_call: -; v_call: TRBV9; clone_size: -; j_call: TRBJ2-2; cdr3_nt: TGTGCCAGCAGCGTAGCTCCCACGGGAGTCGGCGGGGAGCTGTTTTTT; cdr3_aa: CASSVAPTGVGGELFF
d_call: TRBD1; v_call: TRBV18; clone_size: few; j_call: TRBJ1-5; cdr3_nt: TGTGCCAGCTCCCCCGGAACAGGGGTGGACTATAGCAATCAGCCCCAGCATTTT; cdr3_aa: CASSPGTGVDYSNQPQHF
d_call: TRBD1; v_call: TRBV7-2; clone_size: many; j_call: TRBJ1-2; cdr3_nt: TGTGCCAGCAGCTTGGAACAGGGGATTTGGTATGGCTACACCTTC; cdr3_aa: CASSLEQGIWYGYTF
d_call: -; v_call: TRBV12-2; clone_size: few; j_call: TRBJ1-5; cdr3_nt: TGTGCAAGTCGCTCGACAGGGAACCACAGTCAGCCCCAGCATTTT; cdr3_aa: CASRSTGNHSQPQHF
d_call: -; v_call: TRBV19; clone_size: -; j_call: TRBJ2-2; cdr3_nt: TGTGCCAGTAGTATATCGGCAGGGATCGGGGAGCTGTTTTTT; cdr3_aa: CASSISAGIGELFF
d_call: -; v_call: TRBV5-1; clone_size: -; j_call: TRBJ1-2; cdr3_nt: TGCGCCAGCAGCTTGGCGACAGAGTACTATGGCTACACCTTC; cdr3_aa: CASSLATEYYGYTF
d_call: TRBD2; v_call: TRBV19; clone_size: few; j_call: TRBJ2-1; cdr3_nt: TGTGCCAGCCGTCCACGCGGGACTAGCGAATACAATGAGCAGTTCTTC; cdr3_aa: CASRPRGTSEYNEQFF
d_call: -; v_call: TRBV7-2; clone_size: few; j_call: TRBJ1-4; cdr3_nt: TGTGCCAGCAGCGCCGAGGGAGGGTGGAGGGGGGAAAAACTGTTTTTT; cdr3_aa: CASSAEGGWRGEKLFF
d_call: TRBD2; v_call: TRBV14; clone_size: once; j_call: TRBJ2-1; cdr3_nt: TGTGCCAGCAGCCATCGGGTCGTCCCGGGGGGTGAGCAGTTCTTC; cdr3_aa: CASSHRVVPGGEQFF
d_call: -; v_call: TRBV7-2; clone_size: -; j_call: TRBJ1-2; cdr3_nt: TGTGCCAGCAGCACCTCGACCGCGGGCTACACCTTC; cdr3_aa: CASSTSTAGYTF
d_call: -; v_call: TRBV30; clone_size: few; j_call: TRBJ2-5; cdr3_nt: TGTGCCTGGAAGGCGTTGGGAGCGTACCAAGAGACCCAGTACTTC; cdr3_aa: CAWKALGAYQETQYF
d_call: -; v_call: TRBV5-1; clone_size: -; j_call: TRBJ1-1; cdr3_nt: TGCGCCAGCAGCTTGGATCCCGGAGTGGCTGAAGCTTTCTTT; cdr3_aa: CASSLDPGVAEAFF